The clone carrying this T cell receptor (beta chain) was detected a few times. Its antigen is undetermined. Between the trimmed V and J ends, which lost 6 bases and 2 bases, there was a span of 13 bases. CDR1 is MNHEY and CDR2 is SVGAGI in the germline V gene. This CDR3 is built from 14 residues. Blood was drawn once from each donor into heparinised tubes. The draws averaged about 120 mL. This entry comes from a study of beta chain features in type 1 diabetes. Expressed TCRB transcripts got sequenced, as all isolated RNA was reverse transcribed. Measured with immunoSEQ multiplex PCR; TCRdb has only the in-frame clones, and not every one. The table lists 300,000 or so clones, 8% of them singletons. Study-level findings and limits: Relative to healthy donors, patients appeared to have naive, central memory and Treg TCRB repertoires that were more similar.

This rearrangement joins TRBV6-5 to TRBJ1-2; TRBD1 is a possible D gene (6 bases). The TCR originated in a woman under 30 in good health. Sequencing input: central memory CD4+ T cells from blood. In DNA form, the CDR3 reads TGTGCCAGCAGCCGGCAAACAGGGAACTATGGCTACACCTTC. Translation: CASSRQTGNYGYTF.